In its sample, the clone carrying this T cell receptor beta chain was seen many times. Its specificity is not known. Template material for amplifying TCR beta CDR3 regions consisted of RNA transcripts. Initially, a first-round RT-PCR of the TCR CDR3 employed the HTBI primer set. TCRdb re-called the multiplex PCR reads through MiXCR, storing one row per CDR3 protein. Of about 540,000 distinct CDR3 sequences listed, around 42% are singletons. Diagnostic decisions used clinical symptoms, serum thyroxine and TRAb, thyroid ultrasound and orbital computed tomography. Germline CDR1 is SGHVS and CDR2 is FQNEAQ. This CDR3 is 16 amino acids long. The V segment lost 5 bases and the J segment 2 bases; nucleotides outside the gene matches: 9. The data belong to a study of T cells in Graves' hyperthyroidism and ophthalmopathy. Overall study findings and caveats: Ophthalmopathy was identified by the model a median approximately 6.4 months ahead of onset.

The clonotype comes from a young woman with Graves' hyperthyroidism. J is TRBJ1-3 and V is TRBV7-8, with 7 bases matching TRBD1. Sequencing was carried out using peripheral blood or thyroid tissue (not recorded which). CDR3 residues: CASSDRQGSTGNTIYF. DNA for the CDR3: TGTGCCAGCAGCGACCGACAGGGATCCACTGGAAACACCATATATTTT.